This TCR beta chain was observed in a study of blood T cells in healthy people across ages. General observations from the study: Significant beta diversity loss was already apparent by age around 36, declining roughly linearly. Strong correlation linked observed beta diversity and percent naive T cells.

This clonotype was picked up many times. Antigen unknown. It was with a sample-barcoded 5' primer and a J-beta primer mix that a second PCR of about 7 to 12 cycles was run. TCRdb reprocessed the 5' RACE reads with MiXCR, giving one entry per CDR3 protein. The repertoire holds just under 900,000 distinct CDR3 sequences, with under 30% as singletons. V was pared by 6 bases and J by 5 bases, with 6 bases of the junction left unmatched. In germline, CDR1 is SQVTM, CDR2 ANQGSEA. CDR3 size: 13 residues. Caucasian individuals from Russia who were healthy and aged about 6 to 90 acted as donors. There were at least 5 micrograms of total RNA extracted from every sample.

The rearrangement links TRBV29-1 to TRBJ2-5; 10 nucleotides align to TRBD1. The clonotype was recovered from a woman older than 75 in good health. Input material: blood. DNA of the CDR3: TGCAGCGTAAGACAGGGGGCTGGGGAGACCCAGTACTTC. Translating it yields CSVRQGAGETQYF.